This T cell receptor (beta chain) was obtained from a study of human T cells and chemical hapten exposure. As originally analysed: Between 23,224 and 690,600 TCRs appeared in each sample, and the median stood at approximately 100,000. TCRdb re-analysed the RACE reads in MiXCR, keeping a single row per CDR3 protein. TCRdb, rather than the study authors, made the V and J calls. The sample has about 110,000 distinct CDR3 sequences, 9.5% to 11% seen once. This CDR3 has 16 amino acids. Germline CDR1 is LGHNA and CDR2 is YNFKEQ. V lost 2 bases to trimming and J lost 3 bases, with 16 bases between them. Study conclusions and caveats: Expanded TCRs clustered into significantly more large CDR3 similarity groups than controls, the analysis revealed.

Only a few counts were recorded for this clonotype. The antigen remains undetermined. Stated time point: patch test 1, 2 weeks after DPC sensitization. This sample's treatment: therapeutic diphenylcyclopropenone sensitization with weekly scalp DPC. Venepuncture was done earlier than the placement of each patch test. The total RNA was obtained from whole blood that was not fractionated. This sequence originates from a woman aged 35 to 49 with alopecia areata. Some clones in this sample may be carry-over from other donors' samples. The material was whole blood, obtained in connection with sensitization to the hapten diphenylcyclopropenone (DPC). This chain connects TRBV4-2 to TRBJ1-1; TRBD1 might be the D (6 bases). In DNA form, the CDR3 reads TGTGCCAGCAGCCAACTAACAATGGGGGCGGACACTGAAGCTTTCTTT. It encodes CASSQLTMGADTEAFF.